The sample holds many counts of the clone carrying this T cell receptor beta chain. The sample comes from a study of CD8 T cells in ankylosing spondylitis. One entry per CDR3 protein results from TCRdb running MiXCR on the 5' RACE reads. The data contain over 200,000 distinct CDR3 sequences, about 11% of them singletons. CDR1 is DFQATT and CDR2 is SNEGSKA in the germline V gene (reference sequence). The V end was cut by 3 bases, the J end by 2 bases, with 12 bases between. This CDR3 has 14 amino acids. The chain is built from TRBV20-1 and TRBJ2-3; perhaps TRBD1 as D (6 bases). The sample taken for sequencing was blood, either unsorted or a sorted T cell fraction (not recorded which). The receptor comes from a male donor with ankylosing spondylitis or in good health (not recorded which). CDR3 in DNA: TGCAGTGCTAGGGGGCCAGGGGTCACAGATACGCAGTATTTT. This codes for CSARGPGVTDTQYF.